These T cell receptor beta chains were read from a single sample in a study of technical replicates of blood from a few donors. TCRdb keeps only in-frame clones here, not all; method: immunoSEQ multiplex PCR. Seen here are 100,000 or so clones, nearly 96% observed once, and the top ten hold 0.2% to 0.25%. Sequenced: T cells isolated from PBMCs. The receptors come from a human donor in good health. Both conserved end residues are part of each CDR3. D genes are given only for firm matches. Clone size appears in some rows only: once, few, many, or a class for an expanded clone.

abundance	j_gene	v_gene	d_gene	CDR3nt	CDR3aa
-	TRBJ2-3	TRBV5-4	TRBD2	TGTGCCAGCAGCTTGGCTGCGGGGGGAAGCACAGATACGCAGTATTTT	CASSLAAGGSTDTQYF
-	TRBJ1-2	TRBV4-2	-	TGTGCCAGCAGCCCCAATGAACAAGGGAGCTATGGCTACACCTTC	CASSPNEQGSYGYTF
-	TRBJ2-7	TRBV7-9	TRBD2	TGTGCCAGCAGCCTAGTTAGCGGGAGCTCCGAGCAGTACTTC	CASSLVSGSSEQYF
-	TRBJ2-5	TRBV5-8	-	TGTGCCAGCAGCTTGTACCGGGAGACCCAGTACTTC	CASSLYRETQYF
few	TRBJ2-7	TRBV4-1	TRBD2	TGCGCCAGCAGCCAAGCGGGACTAGCGACAAACGAGCAGTACTTC	CASSQAGLATNEQYF
once	TRBJ2-3	TRBV9	-	TGTGCCAGCAGCGTACAGGTTAAGTCCACAGATACGCAGTATTTT	CASSVQVKSTDTQYF
-	TRBJ2-7	TRBV5-6	-	TGTGCCAGCAGCTTGGCCGCGGGGGCGCTGACCTACGAGCAGTACTTC	CASSLAAGALTYEQYF
-	TRBJ2-1	TRBV5-4	-	TGTGCCAGCAGCTTTTCTAAGATCGGTGAGCAGTTCTTC	CASSFSKIGEQFF
-	TRBJ2-7	TRBV28	TRBD1	TGTGCCTCTAACAGGGGGCTAGTAGACGAGCAGTACTTC	CASNRGLVDEQYF
-	TRBJ2-1	TRBV13	TRBD1	TGTGCCAGCAGCTTAGGATGGGGACAGGGTTCCTACAATGAGCAGTTCTTC	CASSLGWGQGSYNEQFF
-	TRBJ2-2	TRBV6-5	-	TGTGCCAGCAGTACTCTAACCCCGTACACCGGGGAGCTGTTTTTT	CASSTLTPYTGELFF
-	TRBJ2-7	TRBV27	TRBD1	TGTGCCAGCAGTTTGGGACAGGGCCACGTAGAGCAGTACTTC	CASSLGQGHVEQYF
-	TRBJ2-3	TRBV7-9	-	TGTGCCAGCAGCTTGGGTTTAGCGCCTAGCACAGATACGCAGTATTTT	CASSLGLAPSTDTQYF
-	TRBJ2-2	TRBV5-4	-	TGTGCCAGCAGCACCGTCGCAGGTCGGGAGCTGTTTTTT	CASSTVAGRELFF
-	TRBJ1-2	TRBV5-6	-	TGTGCCAGCAGCTTGGATCTTAGGGGCCCGCTAAATTACTATGGCTACACCTTC	CASSLDLRGPLNYYGYTF
once	TRBJ1-1	TRBV11-3	-	TGTGCCAGCAGTTCGGCGGGGACTGAAGCTTTCTTT	CASSSAGTEAFF
-	TRBJ2-1	TRBV9	TRBD2	TGTGCCAGCAGCGTCGGGACTAGTGACAATGAGCAGTTCTTC	CASSVGTSDNEQFF
-	TRBJ2-7	TRBV5-5	-	TGTGCCAGCAGCTTGTCTCCTCAGGGCTCCTACGAGCAGTACTTC	CASSLSPQGSYEQYF
-	TRBJ2-3	TRBV6-1	TRBD2	TGTGCCAGCAGTGAAGCGCGCGTGTCTAGCGGATTCACAGATACGCAGTATTTT	CASSEARVSSGFTDTQYF
-	TRBJ2-2	TRBV4-2	-	TGTGCCAGCACCCGTGGCGGGAATTCCGGGGAGCTGTTTTTT	CASTRGGNSGELFF
-	TRBJ1-1	TRBV6-1	TRBD1	TGTGCCAGCAGTGAACCCGGACAGGGGAGCACTGAAGCTTTCTTT	CASSEPGQGSTEAFF
-	TRBJ2-1	TRBV7-2	TRBD2	TGTGCCAGCAGCTTTATAGCGGGAGGAGGGGATGAGCAGTTCTTC	CASSFIAGGGDEQFF
-	TRBJ2-2	TRBV7-9	TRBD2	TGTGCCAGCAGCCAGCCGTTAATAAGCGGGAGGTTCGCCGGGGAGCTGTTTTTT	CASSQPLISGRFAGELFF
once	TRBJ1-4	TRBV30	TRBD1	TGTGCCTGGGGACAGGGGAGCGCAACTAATGAAAAACTGTTTTTT	CAWGQGSATNEKLFF
-	TRBJ2-2	TRBV7-3	-	TGTGCCAGCAGCTCAAAGAACACCGGGGAGCTGTTTTTT	CASSSKNTGELFF
-	TRBJ2-2	TRBV7-9	-	TGTGCCAGCAGCCCCGACAGTTTCTCCCCCGGGGAGCTGTTTTTT	CASSPDSFSPGELFF
once	TRBJ2-6	TRBV2	-	TGTGCCAGCGCTACAGGGATCCCTGGGGCCAACGTCCTGACTTTC	CASATGIPGANVLTF
-	TRBJ1-2	TRBV5-1	TRBD1	TGCGCCAGCAGCTTGGGACAGGGGGCGGATGGCTACACCTTC	CASSLGQGADGYTF
once	TRBJ1-2	TRBV7-9	TRBD1	TGTGCCAGCAGCCCCAACCCGAGCAGGGGGCTGGACTATGGCTACACCTTC	CASSPNPSRGLDYGYTF
-	TRBJ2-2	TRBV27	-	TGTGCCAGCACCAGTTTTGGGGAGCTGTTTTTT	CASTSFGELFF
-	TRBJ1-5	TRBV28	TRBD1	TGTGCCAGCAGCAACCGACCGGGACAGGAGCCTCATCAGCCCCAGCATTTT	CASSNRPGQEPHQPQHF
-	TRBJ2-3	TRBV6-1	TRBD2	TGTGCCAGCAGTGAATTAAGGCCGGCGGCGGGAGGGATCACAGATACGCAGTATTTT	CASSELRPAAGGITDTQYF
once	TRBJ2-5	TRBV29-1	TRBD1	TGCAGCGTTGAACTGACAGGGACGGAGGAAGAGACCCAGTACTTC	CSVELTGTEEETQYF
-	TRBJ2-7	TRBV4-1	TRBD1	TGCGCCAGCAGCCAAGGGGACAGCTCCTACGAGCAGTACTTC	CASSQGDSSYEQYF
-	TRBJ2-4	TRBV28	-	TGTGCCAGCACCCCCACGACTATAGCCAAAAACATTCAGTACTTC	CASTPTTIAKNIQYF
-	TRBJ2-6	TRBV11-3	-	TGTGCCAGCCGAGGTGGGGCCAACGTCCTGACTTTC	CASRGGANVLTF
-	TRBJ2-1	TRBV6-5	-	TGTGCCAGCAGTTACGGGACTCGGTATGAGCAGTTCTTC	CASSYGTRYEQFF
-	TRBJ2-1	TRBV21-1	-	TGTGCCAGCCAGGTGCTCAACAATGAGCAGTTCTTC	CASQVLNNEQFF
-	TRBJ2-2	TRBV11-3	-	TGTGCCAGCAGCTTAGACAGTAACACCGGGGAGCTGTTTTTT	CASSLDSNTGELFF
-	TRBJ1-1	TRBV14	TRBD1	TGTGCCAGCAGCCAACGCAGGGGGCGGAACACTGAAGCTTTCTTT	CASSQRRGRNTEAFF
-	TRBJ2-5	TRBV10-3	TRBD2	TGTGCCATCAGTCCCGGACTAGGCGAAGAGACCCAGTACTTC	CAISPGLGEETQYF
once	TRBJ1-1	TRBV7-9	-	TGTGCCAGCAGCTACAGTGGAAACACTGAAGCTTTCTTT	CASSYSGNTEAFF
-	TRBJ2-5	TRBV5-1	TRBD2	TGCGCCAGCAGCGGGGGGACTACCTGGGTTGAGACCCAGTACTTC	CASSGGTTWVETQYF
-	TRBJ1-5	TRBV19	-	TGTGCCAGTAGCCCTTCCGGGAGGACCCTTGATCAGCCCCAGCATTTT	CASSPSGRTLDQPQHF
-	TRBJ2-7	TRBV6-1	TRBD1	TGTGCCAGCAGCTTCGGACAGGAGACCTACGAGCAGTACTTC	CASSFGQETYEQYF
-	TRBJ2-7	TRBV6-5	TRBD1	TGTGCCAGCAGACCGGACAGGACGGCTTACTACGAGCAGTACTTC	CASRPDRTAYYEQYF
-	TRBJ2-3	TRBV25-1	TRBD1	TGTGCCAGCAGGAGGGACAGGGCCACAGATACGCAGTATTTT	CASRRDRATDTQYF
-	TRBJ1-2	TRBV9	-	TGTGCCAGCAGCGTAGCAGGCTATGGCTACACCTTC	CASSVAGYGYTF
-	TRBJ2-1	TRBV19	-	TGTGCCACCTCGGACTTCACCCCCCTAAATGAGCAGTTCTTC	CATSDFTPLNEQFF
few	TRBJ1-1	TRBV19	-	TGTGCCAGTAGTAAGCACCAGAACACTGAAGCTTTCTTT	CASSKHQNTEAFF